Listed below are T cell receptor beta chains from one sample, sequenced in a study of cytomegalovirus exposure and HLA in healthy donors. The data were produced by immunoSEQ multiplex PCR, yet TCRdb's version contains in-frame clones alone and is incomplete. Altogether some 100,000 clones are present, 65% to 75% being singletons, with the ten largest covering about 14%. Specimen: PBMCs. The receptors come from a woman between 65 and 79 years old in good health and CMV-seropositive. The CDR3 runs from the conserved cysteine through the conserved F or W. The order of the fields is J gene, V gene, clone size, D gene, CDR3 protein, CDR3 DNA. D genes are given only for firm matches. Size tells how often a clone was seen (once, few, many) or the class of an expanded clone, and some rows leave it out.

TRBJ2-6 TRBV18 once TRBD2 CASSELAGEAGANVLTF TGTGCCAGCTCAGAACTAGCGGGTGAAGCTGGGGCCAACGTCCTGACTTTC
TRBJ1-1 TRBV4-1 once - CASSPRGNAAFF TGCGCCAGCAGCCCAAGGGGGAACGCCGCTTTCTTT
TRBJ1-1 TRBV29-1 - - CSVQQSRDTEAFF TGCAGCGTCCAACAATCGAGGGACACTGAAGCTTTCTTT
TRBJ1-2 TRBV25-1 - - CASSSILRTNNYGYTF TGTGCCAGCAGTTCGATTTTGCGGACAAATAACTATGGCTACACCTTC
TRBJ2-1 TRBV7-3 - TRBD1 CASSGGLQGLGYNEQFF TGTGCCAGCAGCGGAGGCTTACAGGGGTTGGGGTACAATGAGCAGTTCTTC
TRBJ2-7 TRBV5-6 - TRBD1 CASSPEGQGRIVQYF TGTGCCAGCAGCCCGGAAGGACAGGGGAGGATCGTGCAGTACTTC
TRBJ2-2 TRBV9 - - CASSVWPPGVGTGELFF TGTGCCAGCAGCGTATGGCCCCCAGGGGTGGGCACCGGGGAGCTGTTTTTT
TRBJ1-2 TRBV5-4 - TRBD1 CASSPRDRAGYTF TGTGCCAGCAGCCCACGGGACAGGGCTGGCTACACCTTC
TRBJ2-2 TRBV19 - - CASSTSGVPGELFF TGTGCCAGTAGTACCTCGGGGGTTCCCGGGGAGCTGTTTTTT
TRBJ2-7 TRBV19 - - CASSMGASGSYEQYF TGTGCCAGTAGTATGGGGGCTAGCGGATCCTACGAGCAGTACTTC
TRBJ2-7 TRBV5-5 - TRBD1 CASRAAGQGTYEQYF TGTGCCAGCAGGGCCGCGGGACAGGGAACCTACGAGCAGTACTTC
TRBJ1-1 TRBV29-1 - - CSVVKSGGRMNTEAFF TGCAGCGTTGTTAAATCGGGGGGACGGATGAACACTGAAGCTTTCTTT
TRBJ1-4 TRBV5-4 - - CASSLAGGAVEKLFF TGTGCCAGCAGCTTGGCTGGGGGCGCCGTAGAAAAACTGTTTTTT
TRBJ2-3 TRBV7-2 - TRBD2 CASSPQLAGGRPGDTQYF TGTGCCAGCAGCCCACAACTAGCGGGGGGAAGGCCGGGAGATACGCAGTATTTT
TRBJ2-7 TRBV5-6 - TRBD1 CASSTGTGLRQYF TGTGCCAGCAGCACCGGGACAGGGCTCAGGCAGTACTTC
TRBJ2-2 TRBV18 - TRBD1 CASSPTDRVTGELFF TGTGCCAGCTCACCTACTGACAGGGTCACCGGGGAGCTGTTTTTT
TRBJ1-1 TRBV6-1 - - CASSEGTAMNTEAFF TGTGCCAGCAGTGAGGGCACAGCAATGAACACTGAAGCTTTCTTT
TRBJ2-7 TRBV27 - TRBD1 CASSFDPRTGGAYEQYF TGTGCCAGCAGTTTCGACCCCCGGACAGGGGGGGCCTACGAGCAGTACTTC
TRBJ1-1 TRBV9 - - CASSAKQGGSTEAFF TGTGCCAGCAGCGCCAAACAGGGAGGGAGCACTGAAGCTTTCTTT
TRBJ2-1 TRBV4-1 - - CASSGLGVRNEQFF TGCGCCAGCAGCGGTCTCGGGGTCCGCAATGAGCAGTTCTTC
TRBJ2-7 TRBV15 - TRBD2 CATSRDPPRLAGGYEQYF TGTGCCACCAGCAGAGATCCCCCGAGACTAGCGGGAGGTTACGAGCAGTACTTC
TRBJ1-6 TRBV2 - - CASLDRRGGNSPLHF TGTGCCAGCCTTGACAGACGGGGGGGGAATTCACCCCTCCACTTT
TRBJ2-5 TRBV5-4 - TRBD1 CASSWTGEETQYF TGTGCCAGCAGCTGGACAGGGGAGGAGACCCAGTACTTC
TRBJ1-1 TRBV10-2 - TRBD1 CASRTDRGIMNTEAFF TGCGCCAGCAGGACGGACAGGGGGATTATGAACACTGAAGCTTTCTTT
TRBJ2-3 TRBV7-2 - - CASSLDKDTQYF TGTGCCAGCAGCTTAGATAAAGATACGCAGTATTTT
TRBJ2-2 TRBV11-2 - - CASPKEVAVGELFF TGTGCCAGCCCCAAAGAGGTGGCGGTCGGGGAGCTGTTTTTT
TRBJ2-5 TRBV9 - - CASSVAPRWGETQYF TGTGCCAGCAGCGTAGCCCCCAGGTGGGGCGAGACCCAGTACTTC